This T cell receptor (beta chain) comes out of a study of vaccination and CD4 T cells after COVID-19 (dated by TCRdb to 2022 to 2024). For the wider study: Every convalescent patient had a positive nasal swab PCR test for SARS-CoV-2, with mild disease in about 9 patients and severe disease in one. Post-COVID blood samples were collected from convalescent patients a median of around 100 days after diagnosis, with a range of about 30 to 170 days. Six males and four females were included in the convalescent cohort, with two Hispanic individuals, seven Caucasians, two Asians and one multiracial person represented. The cultures were stimulated with overlapping spike peptide pools from SARS-CoV-2 and from the common cold coronaviruses HCoV-NL63, HCoV-OC43 and HCoV-229E. Post-vaccine blood samples were taken a median of roughly 75 days after the second vaccine dose, with a range of roughly 14 to 250 days. Each participant got two doses of either the Pfizer-BioNTech BNT162b2 vaccine (n=8) or the Moderna mRNA-1273 vaccine (n=2). In around ten COVID-19 convalescent patients and a handful of infection-naive healthy vaccine recipients, the spike-specific CD4+ TCR repertoire before mRNA vaccination was compared with the repertoire after mRNA vaccination. Control cultures received a CEFX viral epitope pool as the positive control, an HIV-1 Nef peptide pool as the negative control, or no peptide.

The treatment or condition label of this sample denotes: approximately nine-day PBMC culture with coronavirus spike peptide pools or control peptides (ViraFEST assay). To expand antigen-specific T cells with peptide pools and then pick out the expanded clonotypes through TCR sequencing, the study relied on the ViraFEST assay. The convalescent patients' positive SARS-CoV-2 PCR tests fell between March and December 2020, which was before the Alpha, Beta and Delta variants emerged in the United States. Each well held 2.2 million or so PBMCs cultured with around 10 ug/ml peptide pools in IMDM containing roughly 5% human AB serum and around 10 IU/ml IL-2. On days 3 and 7, half of the culture medium was replaced with fresh IL-2-containing medium. Once the cells had been in culture for approximately 10 days, the EasySep CD4+ T cell isolation kit was used to isolate CD4+ T cells by negative selection. Ficoll-Paque Plus gradient centrifugation was used to isolate PBMCs from whole blood, and the isolated PBMCs were then either used fresh or cryopreserved at -140C. Triplicate wells were generally used for each culture condition.

Concerning this clonotype: No antigen is known for it. No base qualities exist here, and no much larger clone lies one base off it.

The receptor library was made with PCR. DNA from cultured CD4+ T cells underwent TCR sequencing with the Oncomine TCR Beta short-read assay at the Johns Hopkins FTIC core. Genomic DNA was extracted from the cultured CD4+ T cells with the QIAamp micro DNA kit. Oncomine TCR Beta libraries from cultured CD4+ T cells were pooled with unique dual indexes and sequenced on an Illumina iSeq 100. The authors' pipeline ran thus. Non-productive sequences were filtered out, and CDR3s that did not start with C, did not end with F or W, or were shorter than 7 amino acids were discarded. The MANAFEST web application was used to identify antigen-specific clonotypes by comparing peptide-stimulated wells against reference wells and other culture wells. Positive clones required FDR below 0.05, an odds ratio above 5, and productive frequency above 0.1% in at least two of three replicate wells. A clonotype counted as cross-reactive if it showed significant expansion both in the SARS-CoV-2 spike wells and in at least one common cold coronavirus spike condition. Using R version 3.6.1, CDR3 homology was evaluated through Levenshtein distances (stringdist) along with unrooted phylogenetic trees (ape). Through fastp at Q25 and MiXCR, TCRdb rebuilt clones from the public reads, retaining in-frame beta chains. A single entry per CDR3 protein holds the most common genes and DNA from its merged rows. For this entry, the V and J calls and clone size follow TCRdb and not the study's own pipeline. For this sample there are 11,000 to 15,000 distinct CDR3 sequences; 61% appear just once. Around 19% of the sample belongs to the ten largest clones.

Study-wide conclusions, independent of this receptor: The study included relatively few convalescent patients and did not analyze early timepoints after natural infection. Although the median number of SARS-CoV-2-reactive clonotypes went up from roughly 22 after infection to about 38 after vaccination, the increase was not significant. In convalescent patients, a median around 86% of post-vaccine SARS-CoV-2-reactive clones were detected only after vaccination, suggesting vaccine-specific priming. Of the vaccine-specific clones in convalescent patients, 304 of 307, or nearly all, reacted only to SARS-CoV-2 spike and did not cross-react with common cold coronaviruses.

Measured from the cysteine to the phenylalanine, the CDR3 is 13 residues long. Kept here is only the CDR3 DNA, which spans 39 bases and is read in frame from base 1. CDR1 and CDR2 were assigned from the germline V gene as MNHEY and SVGEGT. V sheds 8 bases and J sheds 2 bases, leaving 13 bases between their ends. Sequencing used CD4+ T cells from blood, cultured in vitro. The sequence is built from TRBV6-2 or TRBV6-3 and TRBJ2-7; the D gene lacks a confident call. This receptor was identified in a human donor who had recovered from COVID-19. DNA sequence: TGTGCCAGCGGCGGCAGCCTGACCTACGAGCAGTACTTC. Translated, it gives CASGGSLTYEQYF.